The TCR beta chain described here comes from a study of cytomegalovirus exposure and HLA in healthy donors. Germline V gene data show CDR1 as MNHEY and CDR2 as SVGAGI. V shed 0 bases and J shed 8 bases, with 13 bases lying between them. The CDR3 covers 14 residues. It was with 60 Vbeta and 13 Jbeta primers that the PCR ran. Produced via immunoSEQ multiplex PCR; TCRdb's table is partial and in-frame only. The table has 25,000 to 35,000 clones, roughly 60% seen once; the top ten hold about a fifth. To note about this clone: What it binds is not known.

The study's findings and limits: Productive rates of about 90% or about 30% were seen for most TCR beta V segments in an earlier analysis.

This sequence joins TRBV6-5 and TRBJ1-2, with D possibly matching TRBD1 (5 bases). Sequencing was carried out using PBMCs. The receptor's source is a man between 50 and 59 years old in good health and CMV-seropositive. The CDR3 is CASSYSTALGGYTF. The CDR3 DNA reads TGTGCCAGCAGTTACTCGACAGCGCTGGGCGGCTACACCTTC.